The 15 T cell receptor beta chains given below trace back to one sample, sequenced in a study of regulatory and conventional T cells in RAG deficiency (dated by TCRdb to 2015 to 2018). Library preparation employed the immunoSEQ multiplex PCR assay. Drawn from immuneACCESS, this table holds only the in-frame rearrangements with V and J called that TCRdb kept. Clones are partly lost; checked studies trace under half to an unresolved V gene and leave the rest unexplained. This sample lists tens of thousands of clones; more than 80% were detected once. The ten largest clones take up 4.5% to 5.5% of the sample. The same data also went into a second study, on regulatory T cells. The second study also describes: For the multiplex PCR, 52 forward TRBV primers and 13 reverse TRBJ primers were used, and amplification bias was corrected with both assay-based and computational methods.

Sequenced input: CD8+ T cells sorted from blood. These receptors originate from a human donor in good health.

This rearrangement joins TRBV29-1 to TRBJ1-1; D not certain. Trimming took 6 bases from V and 0 from J, leaving 2 bases between them. Germline assignment: CDR1 SQVTM and CDR2 ANQGSEA. The CDR3 has 10 residues. This chain's CDR3 is CSVVNTEAFF. CDR3 sequence (DNA): TGCAGCGTGGTGAACACTGAAGCTTTCTTT. Full variable domain (rest looked up from reference TRBV29-1 and TRBJ1-1): SAVISQKPSRDICQRGTSLTIQCQVDSQVTMMFWYRQQPGQSLTLIATANQGSEATYESGFVIDKFPISRPNLTFSTLTVSNMSPEDSSIYLCSVVNTEAFFGQGTRLTVV.

This chain uses TRBV5-1 with TRBJ2-5, with a tentative D call TRBD2 (6 bases). The germline V gene has CDR1 SGHRS and CDR2 YFSETQ. This CDR3 has 16 amino acids. V lost 3 bases to trimming and J lost 4 bases, with 19 bases between them. The CDR3 DNA is TGCGCCAGCAGCTGGGGGGACCGCGGGACTGGAGAGACCCAGTACTTC. Protein product: CASSWGDRGTGETQYF.

The chain uses TRBV6-5 and TRBJ1-5; D uncertain. Germline CDR1 is MNHEY and CDR2 is SVGAGI. V gave up 6 bases and J gave up 1 base, with 13 bases separating them. The length of the CDR3 is 15 residues. The CDR3 region is CASSRTPESNQPQHF. The CDR3 DNA is TGTGCCAGCAGCCGGACCCCGGAAAGCAATCAGCCCCAGCATTTT.

This clone appeared a few times. The chain links TRBV19 to TRBJ2-7, with D tentatively TRBD1 (5 bases). V was cut by 3 bases and J by 2 bases, with 11 bases left in between. The CDR3 covers 14 residues. Germline V gene lookup returns CDR1 LNHDA and CDR2 SQIVND (reference sequence). The CDR3 sequence is CASSIGALTYEQYF. CDR3 coding DNA: TGTGCCAGTAGTATTGGGGCACTAACCTACGAGCAGTACTTC.

This chain joins TRBV29-1 and TRBJ2-2; possible D gene TRBD1, 7 bases. Germline CDR1 is SQVTM and CDR2 is ANQGSEA. The CDR3 is 13 residues long. Deletions cut 5 bases from V and 4 bases from J, with 11 bases between. In DNA form, the CDR3 reads TGCAGCGTTCGACAGGGAGGCACCGGGGAGCTGTTTTTT. Translated: CSVRQGGTGELFF.

V is TRBV2 and J is TRBJ1-2; TRBD1 matches at 8 bases. The CDR3 spans 14 residues. V trimming: 10 bases; J trimming: 2 bases; junction bases outside the gene matches: 9. CDR1 and CDR2 (germline): SNHLY, FYNNEI. CDR3 bases: TGTGCCACTGGGGAACAGGGGGGGAACTATGGCTACACCTTC. This codes for CATGEQGGNYGYTF.

This sequence joins TRBV11-2 and TRBJ2-7; TRBD1 aligns across 7 bases. CDR3 length equals 15 residues. Germline trimming cut 2 bases from V and 0 bases from J; bases unmatched to any gene: 4. Germline CDR1 and CDR2: SGHAT and FQNNGV. The CDR3 sequence is CASSLLGDSSYEQYF. In DNA form, the CDR3 reads TGTGCCAGCAGCTTACTAGGGGACAGCTCCTACGAGCAGTACTTC.

The chain employs TRBV2 and TRBJ1-5; possibly TRBD1 for D (6 bases). The CDR3 has 15 residues. The V and J ends lost 6 bases and 3 bases respectively, with 15 bases between them. CDR1 is SNHLY and CDR2 is FYNNEI in the germline V gene. As DNA, the CDR3 is TGTGCCAGCAGCGACAGACAGGACCACAATCAGCCCCAGCATTTT. It translates to CASSDRQDHNQPQHF.

J is TRBJ1-5 and V is TRBV7-9, with 7 bases matching TRBD1. The germline CDR1 and CDR2 sequences are SEHNR and FQNEAQ (reference sequence). This CDR3 has 14 residues. The junction had 11 bases not matched to a gene; V was cut back by 5 bases and J by 10 bases. The CDR3 region is CASSPGTDSIPQHF. For the CDR3, the DNA is TGTGCCAGCAGCCCGGGGACAGATTCGATCCCCCAGCATTTT.

The chain combines TRBV4-1 with TRBJ2-3; D is perhaps TRBD2 (6 bases). This CDR3 spans 15 amino acids. The germline V and J ends were trimmed by 3 bases and 0 bases, with 10 bases remaining between them. Germline V gene sequence: CDR1 MGHRA, CDR2 YSYEKL. The CDR3: CASSHSSVSTDTQYF. The CDR3, as DNA: TGCGCCAGCAGCCATTCTAGCGTAAGCACAGATACGCAGTATTTT.

This chain connects TRBV5-1 to TRBJ2-1, with 14 bases matching TRBD2. The CDR3 runs 17 residues. After removal of 4 bases from V and 5 bases from J, the junction contained 8 bases not matched to a gene. The germline gives CDR1 SGHRS, CDR2 YFSETQ. Here the CDR3 DNA reads TGCGCCAGCAGCCCGGGACTAGCGGGAGAGAAGGACAATGAGCAGTTCTTC. Amino acids: CASSPGLAGEKDNEQFF.

The rearrangement links TRBV30 to TRBJ1-3; perhaps TRBD1 as D (6 bases). This CDR3 spans 14 amino acids. Trimming cost V 7 bases and J 2 bases, with 15 bases left between them. Looked up from germline, CDR1 is GTSNPN and CDR2 is SVGIG (reference sequence). In DNA form, the CDR3 reads TGTGCCTTGGGCGGGGAGGGGGCTGGAAACACCATATATTTT. Its protein product is CALGGEGAGNTIYF.

This sequence joins TRBV13 and TRBJ2-1; the D call may be TRBD1 or TRBD2 (5 bases each). The CDR3 contains 19 residues. Looked up from germline, CDR1 is PRHDT and CDR2 is FYEKMQ (reference sequence). V was trimmed by 4 bases and J by 0 bases, leaving 22 bases between them. The CDR3 loop is CASSYQVGVGGSSYNEQFF. The CDR3 DNA reads TGTGCCAGCAGCTACCAAGTGGGGGTCGGTGGAAGCTCCTACAATGAGCAGTTCTTC.

This rearrangement joins TRBV27 to TRBJ1-1, with 7 bases identical to TRBD1. Unmatched junction bases numbered 10, after V lost 11 bases and J lost 1 base. The V gene's germline CDR1 is MNHEY and CDR2 SMNVEV (reference sequence). There are 14 residues in the CDR3. The CDR3 loop reads CAGRRQGENTEAFF. The CDR3, as DNA: TGTGCCGGACGTCGACAGGGCGAGAACACTGAAGCTTTCTTT.

The chain is built from TRBV10-3 and TRBJ1-2; TRBD1 matches at 7 bases. V trimming: 3 bases; J trimming: 2 bases; junction bases outside the gene matches: 3. There are 14 residues in the CDR3. Germline V gene data show CDR1 as ENHRY and CDR2 as SYGVKD. The CDR3 loop is CAISESTGNYGYTF. The CDR3 nucleotides are TGTGCCATCAGTGAATCGACAGGGAACTATGGCTACACCTTC.